This T cell receptor beta chain was identified during a study of early T cells in non-severe SARS-CoV-2 infection (dated by TCRdb to the early 2020s). In terms of the full investigation: Bulk RNA from unsorted whole blood was used for TCR sequencing, so alpha and beta chains could not be paired. Broader findings and caveats from the paper: VDJdb matching was skewed toward anti-spike CD8 responses and likely underestimated virus-specific expansions by missing private and CD4 specificities.

Between the V and J ends, shortened by 8 bases and 3 bases respectively, the junction contains 8 bases. The CDR3 holds 12 amino acids from the cysteine to the phenylalanine. The entry retains the CDR3 DNA only, 36 bases that are in frame from base 1. CDR1 and CDR2, looked up from the germline V gene, are SGHVS and FQNEAQ. Points on this clonotype: Its antigen is not yet known. Within one base of it there is no much larger clone, and no base qualities were kept.

The receptor library was made with 5' RACE. The sequencing machine was a NextSeq 500. To correct for sequencing error and PCR bias, the TCR library protocol tagged individual cDNA molecules with unique molecular identifiers. Both TCR alpha and beta chains were sequenced, and tight co-correlation was observed between alpha and beta sequence abundances in each sample. In the paper's pipeline: Decombinator V4 was used to perform V gene, J gene and CDR3 annotation of TCR sequences. TCRs were defined as expanded if a significant change between any two time points was detected under a Poisson model with p below 0.0001. TCR abundances were normalised to the total number of TCRs sequenced per sample and were expressed as counts per million. TRAV1-2 paired with TRAJ12, TRAJ20 or TRAJ33 defined MAIT TCRs, while TRAV10 paired with TRAJ18 defined iNKT TCRs. VDJdb, accessed on 1 November 2021, was searched for TCRs annotated for CMV, EBV and SARS-CoV-2, and TCRs annotated for more than one antigen were excluded. TCRdb reran the public reads through fastp at Q25 and MiXCR, keeping productive beta chains. One record per CDR3 amino acid sequence lists the most common genes and DNA. The V and J calls were not made by the authors but by TCRdb's processing. The table for this sample lists 55,000 to 85,000 distinct CDR3 sequences; 12% of them were counted only once. Together, the top ten hold approximately 5% of the sample.

A case-control design nested within a healthcare worker cohort in London, UK, was used, with weekly nasopharyngeal swab PCR tests and blood sampling performed. Healthcare workers were recruited during the week of the UK lockdown, between 23 and 31 March 2020, and followed weekly for up to about 15 weeks. The clonotype originates from an adult who was a healthcare worker with PCR-confirmed SARS-CoV-2 infection or an uninfected control (not recorded which). Rearrangement joined TRBV7-8 to TRBJ2-1; the D gene is perhaps TRBD2, from 5 matching bases. The sequencing input was whole blood. The CDR3 has the sequence CASGRGYNEQFF. Here is the DNA: TGTGCCAGCGGACGGGGCTACAATGAGCAGTTCTTC.